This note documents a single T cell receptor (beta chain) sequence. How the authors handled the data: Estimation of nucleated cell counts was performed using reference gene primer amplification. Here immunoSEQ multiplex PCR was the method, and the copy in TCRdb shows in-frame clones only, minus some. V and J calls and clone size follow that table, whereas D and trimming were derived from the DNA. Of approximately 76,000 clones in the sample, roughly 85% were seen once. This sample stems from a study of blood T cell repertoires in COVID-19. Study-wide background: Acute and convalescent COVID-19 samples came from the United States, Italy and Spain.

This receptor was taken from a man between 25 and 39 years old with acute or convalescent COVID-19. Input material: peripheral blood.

CDR3 sequence reads: CASSYSTSGTQRYEQYF. The CDR3 region has the DNA TGTGCCAGCAGTTACTCGACTTCCGGGACACAAAGATACGAGCAGTACTTC. The rearrangement links TRBV6-2 or TRBV6-3 to TRBJ2-7; perhaps TRBD1 as D (6 bases). The length of the CDR3 is 17 residues. Germline V lookup: CDR1 MNHEY, CDR2 SVGEGT. With 0 bases removed from V and 4 bases from J, the gap between germline ends came to 19 bases.